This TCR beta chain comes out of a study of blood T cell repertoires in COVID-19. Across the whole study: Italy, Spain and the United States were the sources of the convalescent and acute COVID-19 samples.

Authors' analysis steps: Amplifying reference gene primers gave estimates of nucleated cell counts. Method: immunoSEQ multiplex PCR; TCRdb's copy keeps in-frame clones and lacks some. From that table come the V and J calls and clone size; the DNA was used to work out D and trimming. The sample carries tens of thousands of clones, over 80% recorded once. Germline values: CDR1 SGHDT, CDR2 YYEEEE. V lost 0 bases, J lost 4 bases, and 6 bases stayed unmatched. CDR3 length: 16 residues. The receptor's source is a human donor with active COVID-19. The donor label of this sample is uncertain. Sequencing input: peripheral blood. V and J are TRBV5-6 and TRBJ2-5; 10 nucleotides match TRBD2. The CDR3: CASSLAKREGRETQYF. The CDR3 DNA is TGTGCCAGCAGCTTGGCCAAGCGGGAGGGTCGAGAGACCCAGTACTTC.